The clone carrying this T cell receptor (beta chain) was detected many times. The antigen is not known. Using its own MiXCR run on the 5' RACE reads, TCRdb lists one record per CDR3 protein. The sample has roughly 300,000 distinct CDR3 sequences; approximately 13% are singletons. These data belong to a study of T-cell memory formation after mild COVID-19. Study observations and caveats: Clones that contracted from day 15 to 85 were balanced CD4/CD8, while later expanders leaned CD4+. Memory cells collected pre-infection included some clones that later responded, suggesting cross-reactive memory joined. Researchers could not confirm that second-wave clones peaking on day 37 targeted SARS-CoV-2.

Trimming shortened V by 4 bases and J by 7 bases, and 19 bases separated the two germline ends. The length of the CDR3 is 15 residues. Per the germline V gene, CDR1 is WSHSY and CDR2 is SAAADI. The sequencing input was PBMCs or a T cell subset sorted from them (not recorded which). The receptor's source is a man between 18 and 29 years old who had mild COVID-19 (a few samples of this study predate the infection). Cell type and time point are not known. The rearrangement uses TRBV10-2 and TRBJ1-2; perhaps TRBD1 as D (5 bases). The CDR3 coding sequence is TGCGCCAGCAGTGGCCCGATCGGGACTCTAGGTGGCTACACCTTC. This sequence encodes CASSGPIGTLGGYTF.